Below are 5 T cell receptor beta chains sequenced from a single sample in a study of T-cell reconstitution after alpha-beta-depleted transplantation in children. It was with unique molecular identifiers that the TCRbeta library was prepared. TCRdb re-called the PCR reads through MiXCR, storing one row per CDR3 protein. Of approximately 200,000 distinct CDR3 sequences in the sample, just under 6.5% were seen once. The sample in question was PBMCs, obtained before TCRalphabeta/CD19-depleted stem cell transplant. The receptors were gathered from a girl under three years old with combined immunodeficiency, due to receive a stem cell transplant.

This clonotype was counted at least ten times. The CDR3 DNA is TGTGCCAGCAGTGTACGGGGGGATCAGCCCCAGCATTTT. Its translation: CASSVRGDQPQHF. The V call is TRBV7-2, the J call TRBJ1-5; D may be TRBD1 (5 bases). The germline V gene encodes CDR1 SGHTA and CDR2 FQGNSA. This CDR3 region has 13 residues. With 6 bases removed from V and 5 bases from J, the gap between germline ends came to 11 bases.

This clonotype was recorded at least ten times. The V gene is TRBV5-4, the J gene TRBJ2-3, with D possibly being TRBD2 (6 bases). Germline V gene lookup returns CDR1 SGHNT and CDR2 YYREEE (reference sequence). This CDR3 is 16 amino acids long. Trimming left V 7 bases short and J 0 bases short, with 18 bases between. CDR3 sequence: CASHALWGESTDTQYF. CDR3 nucleotide sequence: TGTGCCAGCCACGCCCTTTGGGGGGAAAGCACAGATACGCAGTATTTT.

This clonotype was seen repeatedly, ten times or more. The chain couples TRBV20-1 to TRBJ1-1, with D unresolved. The CDR3 consists of 13 residues. In germline, CDR1 is DFQATT, CDR2 SNEGSKA (reference sequence). V was trimmed by 6 bases and J by 1 base, leaving 12 bases between them. In DNA form, the CDR3 reads TGCAGTGCCCCCGGGTGGGGGAACACTGAAGCTTTCTTT. It codes for CSAPGWGNTEAFF.

This clonotype was detected many times. The gene calls are TRBV12-3 or TRBV12-4 and TRBJ2-7; tentatively, D is TRBD2 (6 bases). Trimming stripped 5 bases from V and 4 bases from J, with 15 bases between. The CDR3 spans 14 residues. CDR3 loop: CASSTLGRRYEQYF. The CDR3 nucleotides read TGTGCCAGCAGTACACTGGGGAGGAGGTACGAGCAGTACTTC.

Only one count was recorded for this clonotype. Given a much more abundant clone one base away, this may be a read error. The J gene is TRBJ2-1, the V gene TRBV4-1; D remains ambiguous. This CDR3 spans 14 amino acids. Germline-derived CDR1 and CDR2 are MGHRA and YSYEKL. The CDR3 DNA sequence: TGTGCCAGCAACCAAGATAGATTAACCAATGAGCAGTTCTTC. Translated, it gives CASNQDRLTNEQFF.